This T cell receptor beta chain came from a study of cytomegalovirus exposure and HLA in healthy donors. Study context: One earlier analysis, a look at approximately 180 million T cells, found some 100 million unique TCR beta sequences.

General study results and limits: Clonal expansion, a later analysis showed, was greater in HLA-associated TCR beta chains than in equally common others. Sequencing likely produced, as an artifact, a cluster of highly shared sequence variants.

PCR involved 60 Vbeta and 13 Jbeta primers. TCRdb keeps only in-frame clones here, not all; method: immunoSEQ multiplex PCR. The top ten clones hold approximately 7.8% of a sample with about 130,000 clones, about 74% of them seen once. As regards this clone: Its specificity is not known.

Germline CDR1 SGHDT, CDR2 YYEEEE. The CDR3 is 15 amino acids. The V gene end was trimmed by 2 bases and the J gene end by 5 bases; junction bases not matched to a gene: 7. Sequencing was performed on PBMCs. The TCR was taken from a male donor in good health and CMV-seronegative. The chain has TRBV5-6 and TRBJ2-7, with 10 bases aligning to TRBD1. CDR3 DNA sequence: TGTGCCAGCAGCTTATCCGGGACAGGGGAGCACGAGCAGTACTTC. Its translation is CASSLSGTGEHEQYF. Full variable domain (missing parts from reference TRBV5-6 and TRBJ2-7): DAGVTQSPTHLIKTRGQQVTLRCSPKSGHDTVSWYQQALGQGPQFIFQYYEEEERQRGNFPDRFSGHQFPNYSSELNVNALLLGDSALYLCASSLSGTGEHEQYFGPGTRLTVT.